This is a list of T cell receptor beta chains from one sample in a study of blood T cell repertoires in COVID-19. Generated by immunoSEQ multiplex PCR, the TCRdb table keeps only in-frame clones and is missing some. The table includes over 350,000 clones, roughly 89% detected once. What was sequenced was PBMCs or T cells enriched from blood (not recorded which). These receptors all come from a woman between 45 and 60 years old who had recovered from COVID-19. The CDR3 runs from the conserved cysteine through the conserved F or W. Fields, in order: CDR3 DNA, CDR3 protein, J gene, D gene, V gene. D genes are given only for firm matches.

cdr3_nt: TGTGCCAGCAGCTTAGCATATGCGGGAACGGGAAAACTGTTTTTT
cdr3_aa: CASSLAYAGTGKLFF
j_call: TRBJ1-4
d_call: NA
v_call: TRBV7-2

cdr3_nt: TGTGCCAGCAGCCAGGGGGACGCCGGGGAGCTGTTTTTT
cdr3_aa: CASSQGDAGELFF
j_call: TRBJ2-2
d_call: TRBD1
v_call: TRBV7-6

cdr3_nt: TGTGCCAGCAGTTCACTTATGAGGTTTTTATCGGCTGGAAACACCATATATTTT
cdr3_aa: CASSSLMRFLSAGNTIYF
j_call: TRBJ1-3
d_call: NA
v_call: TRBV28

cdr3_nt: TGTGCCACCAGCAGAGACGGGACAGGGGGCGCCTATGGCTACACCTTC
cdr3_aa: CATSRDGTGGAYGYTF
j_call: TRBJ1-2
d_call: TRBD1
v_call: TRBV15

cdr3_nt: TGTGCCAGCAGCTCGCCCGGGACTTTCTTTCCCGGGGAGCTGTTTTTT
cdr3_aa: CASSSPGTFFPGELFF
j_call: TRBJ2-2
d_call: NA
v_call: TRBV7-3

cdr3_nt: TGTGCCAGCAGACCACAGGGGACGTACTACGAGCAGTACTTC
cdr3_aa: CASRPQGTYYEQYF
j_call: TRBJ2-7
d_call: TRBD1
v_call: TRBV28

cdr3_nt: TGCAGCGGGTCCGAACAGGGGGCGGTGAGGAACACTGAAGCTTTCTTT
cdr3_aa: CSGSEQGAVRNTEAFF
j_call: TRBJ1-1
d_call: TRBD1
v_call: TRBV29-1

cdr3_nt: TGCAGTGCTAGTGGGGCAGAAGAACGCTATGGCTACACCTTC
cdr3_aa: CSASGAEERYGYTF
j_call: TRBJ1-2
d_call: NA
v_call: TRBV20-1

cdr3_nt: TGTGCCAGCAGTTACACCACAGATACGCAGTATTTT
cdr3_aa: CASSYTTDTQYF
j_call: TRBJ2-3
d_call: NA
v_call: TRBV27

cdr3_nt: TGCGCCAGCAGTCGGCCGGGACAGGCAGACACTGAAGCTTTCTTT
cdr3_aa: CASSRPGQADTEAFF
j_call: TRBJ1-1
d_call: TRBD1
v_call: TRBV23-1

cdr3_nt: TGTGCCAGCAGTTTGGGACAGGGAAGGAATTCACCCCTCCACTTT
cdr3_aa: CASSLGQGRNSPLHF
j_call: TRBJ1-6
d_call: TRBD1
v_call: TRBV27

cdr3_nt: TGTGCCAGCAACGTGAAGGGACTAACCTACGAGCAGTACTTC
cdr3_aa: CASNVKGLTYEQYF
j_call: TRBJ2-7
d_call: TRBD2
v_call: TRBV7-2

cdr3_nt: TGTGCCAGCAAAAAATTTGGACAGGGGGAATATCGGAACACTGAAGCTTTCTTT
cdr3_aa: CASKKFGQGEYRNTEAFF
j_call: TRBJ1-1
d_call: TRBD1
v_call: TRBV5-6

cdr3_nt: TGTGCCAGCTCACCAGGGGCTACGAACACTGAAGCTTTCTTT
cdr3_aa: CASSPGATNTEAFF
j_call: TRBJ1-1
d_call: NA
v_call: TRBV18

cdr3_nt: TGCGCCACGACGAAGACAGGCAACCCATCCTATGGCTACACCTTC
cdr3_aa: CATTKTGNPSYGYTF
j_call: TRBJ1-2
d_call: NA
v_call: TRBV5-1

cdr3_nt: TGTGCCAGTAGTATCCGGGACAGGTATAGCAATCAGCCCCAGCATTTT
cdr3_aa: CASSIRDRYSNQPQHF
j_call: TRBJ1-5
d_call: TRBD1
v_call: TRBV19

cdr3_nt: TGTGCCAGCAGCCAAGATCTGGACAGTTGGAACTATGGCTACACCTTC
cdr3_aa: CASSQDLDSWNYGYTF
j_call: TRBJ1-2
d_call: NA
v_call: TRBV3-1/TRBV3-2

cdr3_nt: TGTGCCAGTAGTGTTATCGACAGGGTCAATCAGCCCCAGCATTTT
cdr3_aa: CASSVIDRVNQPQHF
j_call: TRBJ1-5
d_call: TRBD1
v_call: TRBV19

cdr3_nt: TGTGCCAGCAGTATCGCCGGACAGGCCAATGGCTACACCTTC
cdr3_aa: CASSIAGQANGYTF
j_call: TRBJ1-2
d_call: TRBD1
v_call: TRBV28

cdr3_nt: TGTGCCAGCAGCTTTTTTGCAGGGGCCTCCTACGAGCAGTACTTC
cdr3_aa: CASSFFAGASYEQYF
j_call: TRBJ2-7
d_call: NA
v_call: TRBV11-2